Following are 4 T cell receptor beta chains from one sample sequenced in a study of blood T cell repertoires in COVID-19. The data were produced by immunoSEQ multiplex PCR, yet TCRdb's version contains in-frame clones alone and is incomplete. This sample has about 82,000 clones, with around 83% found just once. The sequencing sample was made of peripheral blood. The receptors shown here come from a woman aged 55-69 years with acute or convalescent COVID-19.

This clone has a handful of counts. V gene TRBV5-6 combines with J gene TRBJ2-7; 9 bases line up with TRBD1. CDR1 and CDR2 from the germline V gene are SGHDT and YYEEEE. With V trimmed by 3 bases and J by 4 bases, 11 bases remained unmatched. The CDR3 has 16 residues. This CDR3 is CASSWSGTGKSYEQYF. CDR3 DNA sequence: TGTGCCAGCAGCTGGTCCGGGACAGGGAAGTCGTACGAGCAGTACTTC.

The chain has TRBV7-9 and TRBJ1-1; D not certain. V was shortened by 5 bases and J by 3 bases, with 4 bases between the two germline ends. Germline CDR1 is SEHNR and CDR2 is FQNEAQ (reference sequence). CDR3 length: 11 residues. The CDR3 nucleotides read TGTGCCAGCAGCCTGTACACTGAAGCTTTCTTT. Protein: CASSLYTEAFF.

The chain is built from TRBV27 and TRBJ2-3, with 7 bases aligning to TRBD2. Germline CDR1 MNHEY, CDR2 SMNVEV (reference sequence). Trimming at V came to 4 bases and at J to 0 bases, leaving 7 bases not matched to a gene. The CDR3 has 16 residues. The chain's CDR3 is CASSSPSGASTDTQYF. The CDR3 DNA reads TGTGCCAGCAGTTCCCCGAGCGGGGCCAGCACAGATACGCAGTATTTT.

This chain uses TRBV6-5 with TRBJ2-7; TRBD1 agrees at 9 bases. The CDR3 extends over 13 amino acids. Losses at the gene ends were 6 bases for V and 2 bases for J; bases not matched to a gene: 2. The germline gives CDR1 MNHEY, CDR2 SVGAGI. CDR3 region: CASRRQGAYEQYF. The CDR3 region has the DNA TGTGCCAGCAGACGACAGGGGGCCTACGAGCAGTACTTC.